Listed below are T cell receptor beta chains from one sample, sequenced in a study of PD-1 blockade in classical Hodgkin lymphoma. TCRdb's table, derived via immunoSEQ multiplex PCR, lists solely in-frame clones and lacks some. Of 43,000 or so clones listed, about 88% are singletons. The sample was peripheral blood mononuclear cells (PBMCs), taken at baseline. The receptors shown here come from a human donor with classical Hodgkin lymphoma. Each CDR3 is given with its conserved first and last residue. Fields, in order: CDR3 protein, CDR3 DNA, clone size, V gene, D gene, J gene. The D gene is left open where the match is weak. Only some rows state a clone size, as once, few, many or a class for expanded clones.

CDR3 protein: CSVATGVGNQPQHF
CDR3 DNA: TGCAGCGTGGCGACAGGGGTGGGCAATCAGCCCCAGCATTTT
clone size: NA
V gene: TRBV29-1
D gene: TRBD1
J gene: TRBJ1-5

CDR3 protein: CASSIADRGNQPQHF
CDR3 DNA: TGTGCCAGTAGTATTGCGGACAGGGGCAATCAGCCCCAGCATTTT
clone size: NA
V gene: TRBV19
D gene: TRBD1
J gene: TRBJ1-5

CDR3 protein: CASSVIGGDGYTF
CDR3 DNA: TGTGCCAGCAGTGTCATCGGGGGGGATGGCTACACCTTC
clone size: NA
V gene: TRBV6-1
D gene: NA
J gene: TRBJ1-2

CDR3 protein: CASSFPGANVLTF
CDR3 DNA: TGTGCCAGCAGCTTTCCTGGGGCCAACGTCCTGACTTTC
clone size: NA
V gene: TRBV7-9
D gene: NA
J gene: TRBJ2-6

CDR3 protein: CASSLDEDGSYEQYF
CDR3 DNA: TGTGCCAGCAGCCTTGATGAGGACGGCTCCTACGAGCAGTACTTC
clone size: NA
V gene: TRBV9
D gene: NA
J gene: TRBJ2-7

CDR3 protein: CAIREEAYNEQYF
CDR3 DNA: TGTGCCATCAGGGAGGAGGCTTACAACGAGCAGTACTTC
clone size: NA
V gene: TRBV10-3
D gene: NA
J gene: TRBJ2-7

CDR3 protein: CASRVAGGLETQYF
CDR3 DNA: TGTGCCAGCAGGGTAGCGGGAGGTTTGGAGACCCAGTACTTC
clone size: NA
V gene: TRBV27
D gene: TRBD2
J gene: TRBJ2-5

CDR3 protein: CASSFGTDNSPLHF
CDR3 DNA: TGTGCCAGCAGCTTCGGGACAGATAATTCACCCCTCCACTTT
clone size: NA
V gene: TRBV7-8
D gene: TRBD1
J gene: TRBJ1-6

CDR3 protein: CASSLSQGGGYTF
CDR3 DNA: TGTGCCAGCAGCTTAAGCCAGGGAGGTGGCTACACCTTC
clone size: NA
V gene: TRBV7-6
D gene: NA
J gene: TRBJ1-2

CDR3 protein: CASSLRDIQETQYF
CDR3 DNA: TGCGCCAGCAGCCTCCGGGACATCCAAGAGACCCAGTACTTC
clone size: NA
V gene: TRBV5-1
D gene: NA
J gene: TRBJ2-5

CDR3 protein: CASSLQGPPSGNTIYF
CDR3 DNA: TGTGCCAGCAGCCTCCAGGGGCCACCCTCTGGAAACACCATATATTTT
clone size: NA
V gene: TRBV7-3
D gene: NA
J gene: TRBJ1-3

CDR3 protein: CAIRPGTRENIQYF
CDR3 DNA: TGTGCCATCAGGCCCGGGACGCGAGAAAACATTCAGTACTTC
clone size: NA
V gene: TRBV10-3
D gene: NA
J gene: TRBJ2-4

CDR3 protein: CASSLTGTYEQYF
CDR3 DNA: TGCGCCAGCAGCTTGACAGGGACCTACGAGCAGTACTTC
clone size: once
V gene: TRBV5-1
D gene: NA
J gene: TRBJ2-7

CDR3 protein: CASSIGYQPQHF
CDR3 DNA: TGTGCCAGTAGTATAGGATATCAGCCCCAGCATTTT
clone size: NA
V gene: TRBV19
D gene: NA
J gene: TRBJ1-5

CDR3 protein: CASSQTVRGEQFF
CDR3 DNA: TGTGCCAGCAGTCAAACGGTGCGGGGTGAGCAGTTCTTC
clone size: NA
V gene: TRBV7-3
D gene: NA
J gene: TRBJ2-1

CDR3 protein: CASSPHGGVMETQYF
CDR3 DNA: TGCGCCAGCAGCCCCCACGGGGGGGTCATGGAGACCCAGTACTTC
clone size: NA
V gene: TRBV5-1
D gene: TRBD2
J gene: TRBJ2-5

CDR3 protein: CASSFSQGVGETQYF
CDR3 DNA: TGTGCCAGCAGCTTCTCCCAGGGGGTGGGGGAGACCCAGTACTTC
clone size: NA
V gene: TRBV7-9
D gene: TRBD1
J gene: TRBJ2-5

CDR3 protein: CASSTRLAGAVGELFF
CDR3 DNA: TGTGCCAGCAGCACCCGACTAGCGGGGGCGGTGGGGGAGCTGTTTTTT
clone size: NA
V gene: TRBV9
D gene: TRBD2
J gene: TRBJ2-2

CDR3 protein: CATSASGAGELFF
CDR3 DNA: TGTGCCACCTCAGCTAGCGGGGCCGGGGAGCTGTTTTTT
clone size: NA
V gene: TRBV11-3
D gene: TRBD2
J gene: TRBJ2-2

CDR3 protein: CASSLQAFGGTDTQYF
CDR3 DNA: TGTGCCAGCAGCTTACAGGCGTTTGGGGGCACAGATACGCAGTATTTT
clone size: few
V gene: TRBV11-2
D gene: NA
J gene: TRBJ2-3

CDR3 protein: CASSPPRAGFYEQYF
CDR3 DNA: TGTGCCAGCAGTCCCCCCCGAGCGGGATTCTACGAGCAGTACTTC
clone size: once
V gene: TRBV28
D gene: TRBD2
J gene: TRBJ2-7

CDR3 protein: CARRRALEQYF
CDR3 DNA: TGTGCCAGACGTCGGGCGCTTGAGCAGTACTTC
clone size: NA
V gene: TRBV19
D gene: NA
J gene: TRBJ2-7

CDR3 protein: CASSLTGSGYNEQFF
CDR3 DNA: TGTGCCAGCAGCTTAACGGGTTCAGGCTACAATGAGCAGTTCTTC
clone size: few
V gene: TRBV5-5
D gene: NA
J gene: TRBJ2-1

CDR3 protein: CASILGGTNEQFF
CDR3 DNA: TGTGCCAGCATCTTGGGGGGAACCAATGAGCAGTTCTTC
clone size: NA
V gene: TRBV2
D gene: NA
J gene: TRBJ2-1

CDR3 protein: CASSDPPGTGRYEQYF
CDR3 DNA: TGTGCCAGCAGTGACCCGCCAGGGACAGGGAGATACGAGCAGTACTTC
clone size: NA
V gene: TRBV25-1
D gene: TRBD1
J gene: TRBJ2-7

CDR3 protein: CASSFLGPSSYNEQFF
CDR3 DNA: TGTGCCAGCAGTTTCCTTGGACCTTCCTCCTACAATGAGCAGTTCTTC
clone size: NA
V gene: TRBV27
D gene: NA
J gene: TRBJ2-1

CDR3 protein: CASSAIGTGIGEDEKLFF
CDR3 DNA: TGTGCCAGCTCGGCTATCGGGACGGGAATCGGAGAGGATGAAAAACTGTTTTTT
clone size: NA
V gene: TRBV7-9
D gene: NA
J gene: TRBJ1-4

CDR3 protein: CASSEGRGGTSVYEQYF
CDR3 DNA: TGTGCCAGCAGTGAAGGCCGAGGCGGGACTAGCGTCTACGAGCAGTACTTC
clone size: NA
V gene: TRBV25-1
D gene: TRBD2
J gene: TRBJ2-7

CDR3 protein: CASSVGGDNEQFF
CDR3 DNA: TGTGCCAGCAGCGTAGGGGGAGACAATGAGCAGTTCTTC
clone size: NA
V gene: TRBV9
D gene: NA
J gene: TRBJ2-1

CDR3 protein: CASSLGVLAGAGDTQYF
CDR3 DNA: TGTGCCAGCAGCTTAGGGGTACTAGCGGGAGCAGGGGATACGCAGTATTTT
clone size: NA
V gene: TRBV7-6
D gene: TRBD2
J gene: TRBJ2-3

CDR3 protein: CASSVGTTSTDTQYF
CDR3 DNA: TGTGCCAGCAGCGTCGGGACTACTAGCACAGATACGCAGTATTTT
clone size: once
V gene: TRBV9
D gene: TRBD2
J gene: TRBJ2-3

CDR3 protein: CASSLGTSGRQETQYF
CDR3 DNA: TGTGCCAGCAGCTTAGGGACTAGCGGGCGCCAAGAGACCCAGTACTTC
clone size: NA
V gene: TRBV7-8
D gene: TRBD2
J gene: TRBJ2-5

CDR3 protein: CASSATSGRTTGELFF
CDR3 DNA: TGTGCCAGCAGCGCTACTAGCGGGAGAACAACCGGGGAGCTGTTTTTT
clone size: NA
V gene: TRBV25-1
D gene: TRBD2
J gene: TRBJ2-2

CDR3 protein: CASSYLGQGTHEQYF
CDR3 DNA: TGTGCCAGCAGTTACCTGGGACAGGGTACCCACGAGCAGTACTTC
clone size: once
V gene: TRBV6-6
D gene: TRBD1
J gene: TRBJ2-7

CDR3 protein: CASSFGGAWEKLFF
CDR3 DNA: TGTGCCAGCAGCTTTGGGGGGGCTTGGGAAAAACTGTTTTTT
clone size: NA
V gene: TRBV7-9
D gene: NA
J gene: TRBJ1-4

CDR3 protein: CASGDRSTDTQYF
CDR3 DNA: TGTGCCAGCGGGGACAGGAGCACAGATACGCAGTATTTT
clone size: NA
V gene: TRBV6-6
D gene: TRBD1
J gene: TRBJ2-3

CDR3 protein: CASSFGTSGFVSGDEQFF
CDR3 DNA: TGTGCCAGCAGCTTTGGGACTAGCGGGTTTGTGAGTGGTGATGAGCAGTTCTTC
clone size: NA
V gene: TRBV7-6
D gene: TRBD2
J gene: TRBJ2-1

CDR3 protein: CASSLRTAYNEQFF
CDR3 DNA: TGTGCCAGCAGCTTGAGGACTGCCTACAATGAGCAGTTCTTC
clone size: NA
V gene: TRBV13
D gene: NA
J gene: TRBJ2-1

CDR3 protein: CASLTSGRDEQYF
CDR3 DNA: TGTGCCAGCCTTACTAGCGGGAGAGACGAGCAGTACTTC
clone size: NA
V gene: TRBV11-2
D gene: TRBD2
J gene: TRBJ2-7

CDR3 protein: CASSEGSRTGHEQYF
CDR3 DNA: TGTGCCAGCAGTGAAGGGAGTAGGACAGGGCACGAGCAGTACTTC
clone size: NA
V gene: TRBV2
D gene: TRBD1
J gene: TRBJ2-7

CDR3 protein: CASSLSAGGSSYNEQFF
CDR3 DNA: TGTGCCAGCAGTTTATCGGCGGGGGGGAGCTCCTACAATGAGCAGTTCTTC
clone size: NA
V gene: TRBV27
D gene: TRBD2
J gene: TRBJ2-1

CDR3 protein: CASSQTGANSYEQYF
CDR3 DNA: TGTGCCAGCAGCCAAACAGGGGCTAACTCCTACGAGCAGTACTTC
clone size: NA
V gene: TRBV4-2
D gene: TRBD1
J gene: TRBJ2-7